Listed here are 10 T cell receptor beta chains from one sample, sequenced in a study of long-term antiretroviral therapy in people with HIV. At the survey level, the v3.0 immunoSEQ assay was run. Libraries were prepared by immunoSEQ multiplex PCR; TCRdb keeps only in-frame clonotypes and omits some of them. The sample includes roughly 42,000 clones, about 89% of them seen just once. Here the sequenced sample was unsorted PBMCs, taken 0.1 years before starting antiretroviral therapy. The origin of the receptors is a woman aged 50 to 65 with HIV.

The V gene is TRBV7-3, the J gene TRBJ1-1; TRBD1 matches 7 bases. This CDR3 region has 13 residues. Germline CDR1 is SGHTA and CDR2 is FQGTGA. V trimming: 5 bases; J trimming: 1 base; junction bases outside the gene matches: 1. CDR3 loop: CASSRQGNTEAFF. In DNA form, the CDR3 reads TGTGCCAGCAGCAGACAGGGGAACACTGAAGCTTTCTTT.

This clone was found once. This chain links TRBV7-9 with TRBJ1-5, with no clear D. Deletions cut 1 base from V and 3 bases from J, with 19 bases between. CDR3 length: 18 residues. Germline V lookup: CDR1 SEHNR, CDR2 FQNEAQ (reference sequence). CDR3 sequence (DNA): TGTGCCAGCAGCTTAGTTTCCCTGAAAACCGGGAACAATCAGCCCCAGCATTTT. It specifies CASSLVSLKTGNNQPQHF. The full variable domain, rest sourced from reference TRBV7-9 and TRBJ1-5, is DTGVSQNPRHKITKRGQNVTFRCDPISEHNRLYWYRQTLGQGPEFLTYFQNEAQLEKSRLLSDRFSAERPKGSFSTLEIQRTEQGDSAMYLCASSLVSLKTGNNQPQHFGDGTRLSIL.

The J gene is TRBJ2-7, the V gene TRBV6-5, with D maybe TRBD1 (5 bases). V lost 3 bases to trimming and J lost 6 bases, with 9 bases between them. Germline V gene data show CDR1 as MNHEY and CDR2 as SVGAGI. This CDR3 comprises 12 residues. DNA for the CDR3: TGTGCCAGCAGTTATCAGGGCTCCGAGCAGTACTTC. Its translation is CASSYQGSEQYF.

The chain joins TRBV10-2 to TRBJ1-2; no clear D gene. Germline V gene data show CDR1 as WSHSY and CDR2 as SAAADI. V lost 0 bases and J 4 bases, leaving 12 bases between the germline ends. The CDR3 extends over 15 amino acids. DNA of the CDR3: TGCGCCAGCAGTGAGTCATTATCCCTAAGCTATGGCTACACCTTC. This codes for CASSESLSLSYGYTF.

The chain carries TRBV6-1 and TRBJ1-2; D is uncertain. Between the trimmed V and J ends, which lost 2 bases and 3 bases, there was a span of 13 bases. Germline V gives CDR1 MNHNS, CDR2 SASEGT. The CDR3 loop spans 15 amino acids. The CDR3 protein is CASSESLNSHYGYTF. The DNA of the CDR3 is TGTGCCAGCAGTGAATCCCTGAACAGTCACTATGGCTACACCTTC.

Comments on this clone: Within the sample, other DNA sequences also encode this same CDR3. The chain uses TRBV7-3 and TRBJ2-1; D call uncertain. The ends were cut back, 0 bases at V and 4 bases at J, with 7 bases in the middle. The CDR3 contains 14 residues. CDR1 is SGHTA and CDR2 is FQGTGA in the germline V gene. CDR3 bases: TGTGCCAGCAGCTTAACTGGATCGTACAATGAGCAGTTCTTC. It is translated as CASSLTGSYNEQFF.

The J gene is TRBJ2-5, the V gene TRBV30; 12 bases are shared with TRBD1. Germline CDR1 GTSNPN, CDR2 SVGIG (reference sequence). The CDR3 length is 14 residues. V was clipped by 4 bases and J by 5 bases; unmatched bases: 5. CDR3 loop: CAWMGQGAGETQYF. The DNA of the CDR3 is TGTGCCTGGATGGGACAGGGGGCGGGGGAGACCCAGTACTTC.

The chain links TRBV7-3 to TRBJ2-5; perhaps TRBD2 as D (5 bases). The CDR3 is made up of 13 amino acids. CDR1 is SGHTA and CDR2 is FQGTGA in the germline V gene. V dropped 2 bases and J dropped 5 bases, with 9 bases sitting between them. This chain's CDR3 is CASSLEGKETQYF. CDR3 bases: TGTGCCAGCAGCTTAGAGGGAAAGGAGACCCAGTACTTC.

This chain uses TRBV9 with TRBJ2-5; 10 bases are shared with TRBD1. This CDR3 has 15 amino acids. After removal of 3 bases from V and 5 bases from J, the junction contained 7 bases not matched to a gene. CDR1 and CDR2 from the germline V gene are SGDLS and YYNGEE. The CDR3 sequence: CASSATGGIVETQYF. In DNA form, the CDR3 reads TGTGCCAGCAGCGCGACAGGGGGCATTGTGGAGACCCAGTACTTC.

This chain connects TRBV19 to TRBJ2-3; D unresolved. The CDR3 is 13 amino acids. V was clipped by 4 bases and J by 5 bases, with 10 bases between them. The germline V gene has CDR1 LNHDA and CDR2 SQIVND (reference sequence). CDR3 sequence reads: CASSTGPRDTQYF. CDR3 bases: TGTGCCAGTAGTACCGGACCGAGAGATACGCAGTATTTT.